Listed below are T cell receptor beta chains from one sample, sequenced in a study of Graves' ophthalmopathy and Graves' hyperthyroidism. TCRdb analysed the multiplex PCR reads with MiXCR anew, one entry per CDR3 protein. This table has about 620,000 distinct CDR3 sequences, 22% appearing once. Sequencing was done on a sample of peripheral blood. These receptors were taken from a woman aged 18-29 years with stable Graves' hyperthyroidism. Some clones in this sample may be carry-over from other donors' samples. Each CDR3 is given with its conserved first and last residue. D genes are given only for firm matches. For some rows the clone size is stated as once, few or many, or as a class when expanded; others skip it.

J gene: TRBJ1-2; D gene: NA; V gene: TRBV29-1; clone size: many; CDR3 protein: CSAVGGSTYGYTF; CDR3 DNA: TGCAGCGCCGTAGGGGGATCTACTTATGGCTACACCTTC
J gene: TRBJ1-2; D gene: NA; V gene: TRBV29-1; clone size: many; CDR3 protein: CSVEWGNYGYTF; CDR3 DNA: TGCAGCGTTGAGTGGGGCAACTATGGCTACACCTTC
J gene: TRBJ1-2; D gene: TRBD1; V gene: TRBV4-2; clone size: many; CDR3 protein: CASSQDPGQTIYGYTF; CDR3 DNA: TGTGCCAGCAGCCAAGACCCGGGACAGACGATCTATGGCTACACCTTC
J gene: TRBJ1-2; D gene: NA; V gene: TRBV2; clone size: many; CDR3 protein: CASSESGIYGYTF; CDR3 DNA: TGTGCCAGCAGTGAATCAGGGATCTATGGCTACACCTTC
J gene: TRBJ1-2; D gene: NA; V gene: TRBV28; clone size: once; CDR3 protein: CATGGPSGGYTF; CDR3 DNA: TGTGCCACCGGCGGTCCAAGCGGAGGCTACACCTTC
J gene: TRBJ1-3; D gene: TRBD1; V gene: TRBV30; clone size: many; CDR3 protein: CAWSDRGEANTIYF; CDR3 DNA: TGTGCCTGGAGTGACAGGGGGGAGGCGAACACCATATATTTT
J gene: TRBJ1-1; D gene: NA; V gene: TRBV29-1; clone size: NA; CDR3 protein: CSARIGVRGTEAFF; CDR3 DNA: TGCAGCGCTCGAATTGGGGTACGGGGCACTGAAGCTTTCTTT
J gene: TRBJ1-5; D gene: TRBD1; V gene: TRBV6-1; clone size: NA; CDR3 protein: CASTLTGVGQPQHF; CDR3 DNA: TGTGCCAGCACCCTGACAGGGGTGGGTCAGCCCCAGCATTTT
J gene: TRBJ2-6; D gene: TRBD1; V gene: TRBV5-1; clone size: many; CDR3 protein: CASSWGQGSGANVLTF; CDR3 DNA: TGCGCCAGCAGCTGGGGACAGGGCTCTGGGGCCAACGTCCTGACTTTC
J gene: TRBJ1-5; D gene: NA; V gene: TRBV9; clone size: NA; CDR3 protein: CASSPSSGNQPQHF; CDR3 DNA: TGTGCCAGCAGCCCAAGCTCGGGCAATCAGCCCCAGCATTTT
J gene: TRBJ1-6; D gene: TRBD1; V gene: TRBV18; clone size: NA; CDR3 protein: CASSLRRDRGNSPLHF; CDR3 DNA: TGTGCCAGCTCACTACGCCGGGACAGGGGTAATTCACCCCTCCACTTT
J gene: TRBJ1-2; D gene: TRBD1; V gene: TRBV6-1; clone size: many; CDR3 protein: CASRTGTGYTGYTF; CDR3 DNA: TGTGCCAGCAGGACCGGGACAGGGTATACGGGCTACACCTTC
J gene: TRBJ1-1; D gene: NA; V gene: TRBV20-1; clone size: many; CDR3 protein: CSTVGHLNTEAFF; CDR3 DNA: TGCAGTACAGTAGGTCACCTGAACACTGAAGCTTTCTTT
J gene: TRBJ2-7; D gene: NA; V gene: TRBV12-3/TRBV12-4; clone size: many; CDR3 protein: CASGEVYEQYF; CDR3 DNA: TGTGCCAGCGGGGAGGTCTACGAGCAGTACTTC
J gene: TRBJ2-7; D gene: NA; V gene: TRBV6-5; clone size: many; CDR3 protein: CASRRRQNSYEQYF; CDR3 DNA: TGTGCCAGCAGGCGCCGACAAAATTCCTACGAGCAGTACTTC
J gene: TRBJ2-7; D gene: NA; V gene: TRBV5-1; clone size: many; CDR3 protein: CASSQRGQGYEQYF; CDR3 DNA: TGCGCCAGCAGTCAACGGGGTCAGGGCTACGAGCAGTACTTC
J gene: TRBJ2-2; D gene: TRBD2; V gene: TRBV7-8; clone size: many; CDR3 protein: CASSPAGLAGGGTGELFF; CDR3 DNA: TGTGCCAGCAGCCCCGCCGGACTAGCGGGAGGCGGCACCGGGGAGCTGTTTTTT
J gene: TRBJ1-2; D gene: TRBD1; V gene: TRBV20-1; clone size: NA; CDR3 protein: CSARDSRGRGYGYTF; CDR3 DNA: TGCAGTGCTAGAGATTCCAGGGGGCGGGGCTATGGCTACACCTTC
J gene: TRBJ2-7; D gene: NA; V gene: TRBV27; clone size: many; CDR3 protein: CASNLTGTYEQYF; CDR3 DNA: TGTGCCAGCAATTTAACAGGGACGTACGAGCAGTACTTC
J gene: TRBJ2-7; D gene: TRBD1; V gene: TRBV27; clone size: many; CDR3 protein: CASSSRQGRDGEQYF; CDR3 DNA: TGTGCCAGCAGTTCCCGACAGGGGCGGGACGGGGAGCAGTACTTC
J gene: TRBJ1-2; D gene: NA; V gene: TRBV12-3/TRBV12-4; clone size: NA; CDR3 protein: CASSLHLGRPYGYTF; CDR3 DNA: TGTGCCAGCAGTCTACACCTCGGCAGGCCCTATGGCTACACCTTC
J gene: TRBJ2-5; D gene: TRBD1; V gene: TRBV6-5; clone size: many; CDR3 protein: CASSYTGGIQETQYF; CDR3 DNA: TGTGCCAGCAGTTACACAGGGGGTATCCAAGAGACCCAGTACTTC
J gene: TRBJ2-2; D gene: TRBD2; V gene: TRBV9; clone size: NA; CDR3 protein: CASSSWTSITGELFF; CDR3 DNA: TGTGCCAGCAGCTCTTGGACTAGTATTACCGGGGAGCTGTTTTTT
J gene: TRBJ1-5; D gene: TRBD1; V gene: TRBV12-3/TRBV12-4; clone size: many; CDR3 protein: CASRGTGAQPQHF; CDR3 DNA: TGTGCCAGCAGAGGGACAGGGGCTCAGCCCCAGCATTTT
J gene: TRBJ2-7; D gene: NA; V gene: TRBV13; clone size: few; CDR3 protein: CASSSFRNEQYF; CDR3 DNA: TGTGCCAGCAGCTCCTTTCGAAACGAGCAGTACTTC
J gene: TRBJ1-6; D gene: NA; V gene: TRBV6-1; clone size: many; CDR3 protein: CASKVTGWTDNNSPLHF; CDR3 DNA: TGTGCCAGCAAAGTCACAGGTTGGACAGACAATAATTCACCCCTCCACTTT
J gene: TRBJ1-6; D gene: NA; V gene: TRBV28; clone size: many; CDR3 protein: CAHQEGGSSPLHF; CDR3 DNA: TGTGCCCATCAGGAGGGCGGAAGTTCACCCCTCCACTTT
J gene: TRBJ1-2; D gene: NA; V gene: TRBV15; clone size: many; CDR3 protein: CATSRAHEGGYTF; CDR3 DNA: TGTGCCACCAGCAGAGCACACGAGGGTGGCTACACCTTC
J gene: TRBJ1-3; D gene: NA; V gene: TRBV28; clone size: many; CDR3 protein: CASAFRAGNTIYF; CDR3 DNA: TGTGCCAGCGCTTTTCGGGCGGGAAACACCATATATTTT
J gene: TRBJ1-2; D gene: NA; V gene: TRBV12-3/TRBV12-4; clone size: many; CDR3 protein: CASSLGYGYGYTF; CDR3 DNA: TGTGCCAGCAGTTTAGGGTACGGATATGGCTACACCTTC
J gene: TRBJ1-4; D gene: NA; V gene: TRBV15; clone size: NA; CDR3 protein: CATSRDYNEKLFF; CDR3 DNA: TGTGCCACCAGCAGAGATTATAATGAAAAACTGTTTTTT
J gene: TRBJ1-2; D gene: NA; V gene: TRBV6-1; clone size: many; CDR3 protein: CASQRPDYGYTF; CDR3 DNA: TGTGCCAGCCAGAGGCCAGACTATGGCTACACCTTC
J gene: TRBJ2-5; D gene: NA; V gene: TRBV12-3/TRBV12-4; clone size: many; CDR3 protein: CASSLSGETQYF; CDR3 DNA: TGTGCCAGCAGTTTATCGGGCGAGACCCAGTACTTC
J gene: TRBJ1-1; D gene: NA; V gene: TRBV20-1; clone size: many; CDR3 protein: CSARTPQMNTEAFF; CDR3 DNA: TGCAGTGCTAGAACCCCACAGATGAACACTGAAGCTTTCTTT
J gene: TRBJ2-2; D gene: NA; V gene: TRBV6-1; clone size: NA; CDR3 protein: CASRRAGTGELFF; CDR3 DNA: TGTGCCAGCAGGCGCGCGGGCACCGGGGAGCTGTTTTTT
J gene: TRBJ1-1; D gene: NA; V gene: TRBV18; clone size: NA; CDR3 protein: CASSPSTMHSKAFF; CDR3 DNA: TGTGCCAGCTCACCATCAACCATGCACAGTAAAGCTTTCTTT
J gene: TRBJ1-1; D gene: NA; V gene: TRBV7-9; clone size: NA; CDR3 protein: CASSVYGDTEAFF; CDR3 DNA: TGTGCCAGCAGCGTTTATGGGGACACTGAAGCTTTCTTT
J gene: TRBJ1-1; D gene: TRBD1; V gene: TRBV9; clone size: few; CDR3 protein: CASSPGTGVITNTEAFF; CDR3 DNA: TGTGCCAGCAGCCCAGGGACAGGGGTAATTACGAACACTGAAGCTTTCTTT
J gene: TRBJ1-3; D gene: NA; V gene: TRBV5-6; clone size: many; CDR3 protein: CASSSVSGNTIYF; CDR3 DNA: TGTGCCAGCAGCTCCGTATCTGGAAACACCATATATTTT
J gene: TRBJ1-2; D gene: TRBD1; V gene: TRBV12-3/TRBV12-4; clone size: many; CDR3 protein: CASSQGDSHSSYGYTF; CDR3 DNA: TGTGCCAGCAGTCAGGGGGACAGCCATTCTAGCTATGGCTACACCTTC
J gene: TRBJ2-5; D gene: NA; V gene: TRBV9; clone size: many; CDR3 protein: CASSVAETQYF; CDR3 DNA: TGTGCCAGCAGCGTAGCGGAGACCCAGTACTTC
J gene: TRBJ2-1; D gene: NA; V gene: TRBV2; clone size: many; CDR3 protein: CASSGYLNNEQFF; CDR3 DNA: TGTGCCAGCAGTGGTTACCTAAACAATGAGCAGTTCTTC
J gene: TRBJ2-6; D gene: NA; V gene: TRBV4-1; clone size: NA; CDR3 protein: CASSRPGARAGANVLTF; CDR3 DNA: TGCGCCAGCAGCCGCCCCGGAGCAAGGGCTGGGGCCAACGTCCTGACTTTC
J gene: TRBJ2-7; D gene: NA; V gene: TRBV11-1; clone size: many; CDR3 protein: CASSSQTGTSSYEQYF; CDR3 DNA: TGTGCCAGCAGCTCCCAAACCGGGACGTCCTCCTACGAGCAGTACTTC
J gene: TRBJ1-2; D gene: TRBD1; V gene: TRBV5-4; clone size: many; CDR3 protein: CASSVRDRVNYGYTF; CDR3 DNA: TGTGCCAGCAGCGTCCGGGACAGGGTGAACTATGGCTACACCTTC
J gene: TRBJ2-5; D gene: TRBD2; V gene: TRBV6-1; clone size: NA; CDR3 protein: CAISGGLAAQETQYF; CDR3 DNA: TGTGCCATCAGTGGGGGACTAGCGGCCCAAGAGACCCAGTACTTC
J gene: TRBJ1-2; D gene: TRBD1; V gene: TRBV18; clone size: NA; CDR3 protein: CASSLGQGDSGRYTF; CDR3 DNA: TGTGCCAGCTCACTCGGACAGGGCGATAGCGGCCGCTACACCTTC
J gene: TRBJ1-2; D gene: TRBD1; V gene: TRBV30; clone size: many; CDR3 protein: CAWSEGTGNTF; CDR3 DNA: TGTGCCTGGAGTGAGGGGACAGGGAACACCTTC